This TCR beta chain was captured by sequencing in a study of T cell responses to AZD1222 COVID-19 vaccine. Clones were read by immunoSEQ multiplex PCR, and TCRdb kept only the in-frame ones, dropping some. The data show 60,000 to 85,000 clones, around 89% seen once. Study-level points and caveats: White British ancestry dominated among donors, who included more females, and clonal diversity was possibly underestimated. Spike-specific TCR breadth and depth both grew after two AZD1222 doses.

Comments on this clone: The antigen is undetermined.

The sequence came from an adult who received the MenACWY meningococcal vaccine as a control. The sequenced sample was peripheral blood, obtained 28 days after the second dose of the MenACWY control vaccine.

Written as DNA, the CDR3 is TGTGCCAGCAGGCAGGGGGATTTTCAGCCCCAGCATTTT. It translates to CASRQGDFQPQHF. The genes are TRBV6-5 and TRBJ1-5, with TRBD1 matching over 7 bases. This CDR3 contains 13 residues. Germline CDR1 and CDR2: MNHEY and SVGAGI. The trim removed 6 bases at V and 6 bases at J, leaving 5 bases unmatched.